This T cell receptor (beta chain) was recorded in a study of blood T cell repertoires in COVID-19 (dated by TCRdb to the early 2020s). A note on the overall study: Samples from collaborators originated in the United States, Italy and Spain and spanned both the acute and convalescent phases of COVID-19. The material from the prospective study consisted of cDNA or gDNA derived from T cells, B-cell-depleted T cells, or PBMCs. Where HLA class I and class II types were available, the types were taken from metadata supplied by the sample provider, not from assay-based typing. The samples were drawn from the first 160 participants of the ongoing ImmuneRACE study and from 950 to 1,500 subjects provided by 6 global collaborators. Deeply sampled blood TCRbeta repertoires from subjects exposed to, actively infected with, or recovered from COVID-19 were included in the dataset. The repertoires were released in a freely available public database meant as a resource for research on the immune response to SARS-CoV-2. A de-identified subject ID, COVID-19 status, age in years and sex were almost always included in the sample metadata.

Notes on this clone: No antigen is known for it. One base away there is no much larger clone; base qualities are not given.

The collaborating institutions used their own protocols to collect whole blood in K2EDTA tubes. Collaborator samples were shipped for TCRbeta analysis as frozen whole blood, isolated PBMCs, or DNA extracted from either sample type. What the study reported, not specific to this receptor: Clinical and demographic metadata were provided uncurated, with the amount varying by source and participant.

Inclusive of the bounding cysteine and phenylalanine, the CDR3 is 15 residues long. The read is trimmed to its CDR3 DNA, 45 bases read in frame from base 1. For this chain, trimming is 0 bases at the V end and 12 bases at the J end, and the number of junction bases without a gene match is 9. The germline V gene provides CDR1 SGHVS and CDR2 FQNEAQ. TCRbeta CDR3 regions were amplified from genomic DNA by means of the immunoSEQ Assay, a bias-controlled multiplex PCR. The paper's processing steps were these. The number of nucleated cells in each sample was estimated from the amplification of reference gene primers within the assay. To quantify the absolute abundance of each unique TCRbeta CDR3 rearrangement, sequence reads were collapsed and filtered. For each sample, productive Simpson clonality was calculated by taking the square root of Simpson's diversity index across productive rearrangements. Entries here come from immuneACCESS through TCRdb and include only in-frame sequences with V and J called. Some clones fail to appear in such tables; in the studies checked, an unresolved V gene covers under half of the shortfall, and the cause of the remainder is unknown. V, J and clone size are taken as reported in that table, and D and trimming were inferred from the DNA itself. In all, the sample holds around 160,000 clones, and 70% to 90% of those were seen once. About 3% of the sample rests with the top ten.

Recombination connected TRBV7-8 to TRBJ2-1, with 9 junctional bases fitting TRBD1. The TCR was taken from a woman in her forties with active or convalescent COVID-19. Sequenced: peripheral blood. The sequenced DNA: TGTGCCAGCAGCTTAGCGACAGGGGGTAGGTTCACGCAGTTCTTC. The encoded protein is CASSLATGGRFTQFF. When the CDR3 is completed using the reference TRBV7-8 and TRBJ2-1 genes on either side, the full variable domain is GAGVSQSPRYKVAKRGQDVALRCDPISGHVSLFWYQQALGQGPEFLTYFQNEAQLDKSGLPSDRFFAERPEGSVSTLKIQRTQQEDSAVYLCASSLATGGRFTQFFGPGTRLTVL.